These 30 T cell receptor beta chains came from one sample sequenced in a study of blood T cell repertoires in COVID-19. Clones were sequenced by immunoSEQ multiplex PCR, and TCRdb holds only the in-frame ones, with some missing. The data contain a few hundred thousand clones, 86% of them seen just once; the ten biggest clones take up 3.5% to 4%. The sample was PBMCs or T cells enriched from blood (not recorded which). These receptors originate from a woman in her 40s with acute COVID-19.

The chain combines TRBV5-1 with TRBJ2-5; TRBD1 matches 9 bases. The CDR3 consists of 15 residues. Germline V CDR1 and CDR2: SGHRS, YFSETQ. The V and J ends lost 4 bases and 9 bases, in that order; junction bases with no gene match: 13. This chain's CDR3 is CASSAGTGSLEAQYF. As DNA, the CDR3 is TGCGCCAGCAGCGCGGGGACAGGGTCCCTGGAGGCCCAGTACTTC.

The gene calls are TRBV6-5 and TRBJ1-2, with 8 nucleotides matching TRBD1. Looked up from germline, CDR1 is MNHEY and CDR2 is SVGAGI. CDR3 size: 15 residues. Unmatched junction bases numbered 14, after V lost 6 bases and J lost 8 bases. The CDR3 DNA follows: TGTGCCAGCAGCTTCACCGGGACAGGTGACTGGGGCTACACCTTC. This codes for CASSFTGTGDWGYTF.

The chain recombines TRBV28 with TRBJ2-4; 8 bases map to TRBD1. This CDR3 contains 17 residues. V was clipped by 2 bases and J by 0 bases; unmatched bases: 6. Germline V gene lookup returns CDR1 MDHEN and CDR2 SYDVKM. The CDR3 DNA reads TGTGCCAGCAGTTTAGGTCAGGGGGCGAGAGCCAAAAACATTCAGTACTTC. This gives the protein CASSLGQGARAKNIQYF.

The CDR3 nucleotides are TGTGCCAGCAGTCTCGGAGGGCCCAATGAGCAGTTCTTC. Translation: CASSLGGPNEQFF. The chain employs TRBV28 and TRBJ2-1; a weak D match, TRBD2 (6 bases). The CDR3 totals 13 residues. V lost 5 bases to trimming and J lost 6 bases, with 11 bases between them. CDR1 is MDHEN, CDR2 SYDVKM, per germline.

V usage is TRBV7-2 and J usage is TRBJ2-7, with 8 bases lining up with TRBD2. Germline CDR1 and CDR2: SGHTA and FQGNSA. The CDR3 consists of 15 residues. V shed 3 bases, J shed 2 bases, and the junction held 6 bases outside the gene matches. As DNA, the CDR3 is TGTGCCAGCAGCTTTTCTTCGGGAGGGGCCTACGAGCAGTACTTC. Translated: CASSFSSGGAYEQYF. Variable domain in full (rest from reference TRBV7-2 and TRBJ2-7): GAGVSQSPSNKVTEKGKDVELRCDPISGHTALYWYRQSLGQGLEFLIYFQGNSAPDKSGLPSDRFSAERTGGSVSTLTIQRTQQEDSAVYLCASSFSSGGAYEQYFGPGTRLTVT.

The rearrangement uses TRBV28 and TRBJ2-7; 8 bases agree with TRBD1. The CDR3 contains 15 residues. Germline lookup yields CDR1 MDHEN and CDR2 SYDVKM. V trimming: 6 bases; J trimming: 1 base; junction bases outside the gene matches: 8. CDR3 sequence (DNA): TGTGCCAGCAGCCCTATGGGGGACAGGTCCTACGAGCAGTACTTC. It yields the protein CASSPMGDRSYEQYF. Supplemented by reference TRBV28 and TRBJ2-7, the full variable domain reads DVKVTQSSRYLVKRTGEKVFLECVQDMDHENMFWYRQDPGLGLRLIYFSYDVKMKEKGDIPEGYSVSREKKERFSLILESASTNQTSMYLCASSPMGDRSYEQYFGPGTRLTVT.

The rearrangement uses TRBV10-2 and TRBJ2-3; 7 nucleotides match TRBD2. CDR1 and CDR2 (germline): WSHSY, SAAADI. Losses at the gene ends were 7 bases for V and 2 bases for J; bases not matched to a gene: 3. The length of the CDR3 is 13 residues. Here the CDR3 DNA reads TGCGCCAGCAAGCTAGCGGACACAGATACGCAGTATTTT. Translating it yields CASKLADTDTQYF.

The chain links TRBV30 to TRBJ2-1; 8 bases match TRBD2. V trimming: 4 bases; J trimming: 7 bases; junction bases outside the gene matches: 3. Germline V gene data show CDR1 as GTSNPN and CDR2 as SVGIG (reference sequence). The CDR3 is made up of 12 amino acids. The CDR3 loop reads CAWISGSNEQFF. CDR3 DNA: TGTGCCTGGATAAGCGGGAGTAATGAGCAGTTCTTC.

The CDR3 protein is CASSLEPQPGREQYF. CDR3 nucleotide sequence: TGTGCCAGCAGCTTAGAACCCCAGCCGGGGAGGGAGCAGTACTTC. V usage is TRBV11-3 and J usage is TRBJ2-7; tentative D call: TRBD2 (6 bases). The germline V and J ends were trimmed by 0 bases and 7 bases, with 16 bases remaining between them. This CDR3 contains 15 residues. CDR1 is SGHNT and CDR2 is YENEEA in the germline V gene. Using reference TRBV11-3 and TRBJ2-7 for the parts outside the CDR3, the full variable domain is EAGVVQSPRYKIIEKKQPVAFWCNPISGHNTLYWYLQNLGQGPELLIRYENEEAVDDSQLPKDRFSAERLKGVDSTLKIQPAELGDSAVYLCASSLEPQPGREQYFGPGTRLTVT.

This CDR3 reads CASSNLLRGTQETQYF. CDR3 coding DNA: TGTGCCAGCAGTAATCTACTAAGGGGAACCCAAGAGACCCAGTACTTC. The chain employs TRBV11-2 and TRBJ2-5; TRBD1 is a possible D gene (5 bases). The CDR3 has 16 amino acids. Trimming removed 6 bases at V and 1 base at J, with 18 bases between. Germline V gene lookup returns CDR1 SGHAT and CDR2 FQNNGV.

The V call is TRBV24-1, the J call TRBJ2-1; 7 bases match TRBD2. The CDR3 spans 15 residues. The V gene's germline CDR1 is KGHDR and CDR2 SFDVKD. After removal of 3 bases from V and 4 bases from J, the junction contained 5 bases not matched to a gene. The CDR3: CATSDNGGGYNEQFF. The DNA of the CDR3 is TGTGCCACCAGTGATAATGGCGGGGGATACAATGAGCAGTTCTTC.

This chain links TRBV7-9 with TRBJ2-1; D perhaps matches TRBD1 (6 bases). Trimming removed 1 base from V and 3 bases from J, with 10 bases in between. CDR1 and CDR2 (germline): SEHNR, FQNEAQ (reference sequence). This CDR3 spans 15 amino acids. The CDR3 loop is CASSLGQGFYNEQFF. In nucleotides, the CDR3 is TGTGCCAGCAGCTTAGGGCAGGGGTTCTACAATGAGCAGTTCTTC.

The chain joins TRBV14 to TRBJ2-7; 7 nucleotides line up with TRBD1. The CDR3 covers 21 residues. Germline V gene lookup returns CDR1 SGHDN and CDR2 FVKESK. Losses at the gene ends were 4 bases for V and 3 bases for J; bases not matched to a gene: 27. The CDR3 sequence: CASSLRSNPKVGQGVFYEQYF. As DNA, the CDR3 is TGTGCCAGCAGCCTTCGCTCGAACCCGAAGGTGGGCCAGGGGGTCTTCTACGAGCAGTACTTC.

The chain employs TRBV7-9 and TRBJ2-7, with 13 positions matching TRBD2. The germline V gene has CDR1 SEHNR and CDR2 FQNEAQ (reference sequence). Trimming cost V 7 bases and J 9 bases; bases outside gene matches: 12. The CDR3 runs to 15 residues. The CDR3 nucleotides read TGTGCCAGCACCCACAGCGGACTAGCGGGAGATCTGCAGTACTTC. Translated, it gives CASTHSGLAGDLQYF.

The rearrangement uses TRBV9 and TRBJ2-7, with TRBD2 matching 12 bases. The CDR3 loop spans 15 amino acids. Germline loops: CDR1 SGDLS, CDR2 YYNGEE. After removal of 4 bases from V and 3 bases from J, the junction contained 5 bases not matched to a gene. The CDR3 DNA reads TGTGCCAGCAGCTACGGACTAGCGGGAAGCTACGAGCAGTACTTC. Amino acids: CASSYGLAGSYEQYF.

V and J are TRBV7-2 and TRBJ2-5; TRBD2 might be the D (7 bases). CDR1 SGHTA and CDR2 FQGNSA come from the germline V gene. The V and J ends lost 1 base and 5 bases respectively, with 17 bases between them. This CDR3 comprises 16 residues. The CDR3 loop reads CASSLGGGVSEETQYF. The DNA for the CDR3 is TGTGCCAGCAGCTTAGGAGGGGGGGTTAGCGAGGAGACCCAGTACTTC. Full variable domain (missing parts from reference TRBV7-2 and TRBJ2-5): GAGVSQSPSNKVTEKGKDVELRCDPISGHTALYWYRQSLGQGLEFLIYFQGNSAPDKSGLPSDRFSAERTGGSVSTLTIQRTQQEDSAVYLCASSLGGGVSEETQYFGPGTRLLVL.

The count of this clone is one. This chain links TRBV6-1 with TRBJ2-1, with 11 positions matching TRBD1. Germline trimming cut 2 bases from V and 6 bases from J; bases unmatched to any gene: 6. Germline V lookup: CDR1 MNHNS, CDR2 SASEGT. The CDR3 length is 16 residues. The CDR3 reads CASSENPGTGGNEQFF. The CDR3, as DNA: TGTGCCAGCAGTGAAAATCCGGGGACAGGGGGCAATGAGCAGTTCTTC.

This clone is a singleton in its sample. The chain employs TRBV28 and TRBJ1-3, with D perhaps matching TRBD1 (5 bases). CDR3 size: 14 residues. Germline CDR1 reads MDHEN; CDR2 reads SYDVKM. V was cut by 5 bases and J by 3 bases, with 11 bases left in between. The CDR3 spells CASSATGGGNTIYF. The DNA for the CDR3 is TGTGCCAGCAGTGCCACAGGCGGTGGAAACACCATATATTTT.

The rearrangement links TRBV7-2 to TRBJ2-5, with TRBD2 matching 15 bases. This CDR3 is 17 amino acids long. Germline V gene lookup returns CDR1 SGHTA and CDR2 FQGNSA. The J segment lost 1 base and the V segment lost 4 bases, leaving 4 bases of the junction unmatched. The CDR3 region has the DNA TGTGCCAGCAGCTCCGGACTAGCGGGAGGGCCCCAAGAGACCCAGTACTTC. Amino acids: CASSSGLAGGPQETQYF. Together with reference TRBV7-2 and TRBJ2-5, the CDR3 gives the full variable domain: GAGVSQSPSNKVTEKGKDVELRCDPISGHTALYWYRQSLGQGLEFLIYFQGNSAPDKSGLPSDRFSAERTGGSVSTLTIQRTQQEDSAVYLCASSSGLAGGPQETQYFGPGTRLLVL.

This chain connects TRBV5-1 to TRBJ1-1, with D possibly matching TRBD1 (5 bases). The V gene lost 0 bases and the J gene lost 7 bases, with 13 bases spanning the gap. Germline-derived CDR1 and CDR2 are SGHRS and YFSETQ. There are 14 residues in the CDR3. The CDR3 spells CASSLEAGLIEAFF. CDR3 nucleotides: TGCGCCAGCAGCTTGGAGGCAGGGCTGATTGAAGCTTTCTTT. The whole variable domain, filled in from reference TRBV5-1 and TRBJ1-1, reads KAGVTQTPRYLIKTRGQQVTLSCSPISGHRSVSWYQQTPGQGLQFLFEYFSETQRNKGNFPGRFSGRQFSNSRSEMNVSTLELGDSALYLCASSLEAGLIEAFFGQGTRLTVV.

In regard to this clone: Just one base apart from a much larger clone, this may be a read error. The V call is TRBV7-2, the J call TRBJ2-2, with D possibly matching TRBD2 (5 bases). Germline V CDR1 and CDR2: SGHTA, FQGNSA. CDR3 length: 13 amino acids. Trimming pared 6 bases from V and 2 bases from J, leaving 7 bases between. This CDR3 is CASSWTNTGELFF. DNA of the CDR3: TGTGCCAGCAGTTGGACTAACACCGGGGAGCTGTTTTTT.

The chain uses TRBV28 and TRBJ1-5, with D possibly TRBD1 on 5 matching bases. The length of the CDR3 is 19 residues. Germline V CDR1 and CDR2: MDHEN, SYDVKM. V gave up 5 bases and J gave up 6 bases, with 29 bases separating them. In DNA, the CDR3 is TGTGCCAGCAGTGACGAATTAGCCTCCGGGACGGGGAGGGGTCAGCCCCAGCATTTT. Its protein is CASSDELASGTGRGQPQHF.

The DNA for the CDR3 is TGTGCCAGCAGTTTCGGTAGAGCCTACGAGCAGTACTTC. The encoded protein is CASSFGRAYEQYF. The chain links TRBV27 to TRBJ2-7, with no clear D. Germline V gene lookup returns CDR1 MNHEY and CDR2 SMNVEV (reference sequence). The CDR3 is 13 amino acids. V was cut by 3 bases and J by 2 bases, with 8 bases left in between.

This chain uses TRBV7-9 with TRBJ2-2; the match to TRBD1 covers 9 bases. The CDR3 covers 17 residues. The V gene's germline CDR1 is SEHNR and CDR2 FQNEAQ (reference sequence). Losses at the gene ends were 5 bases for V and 4 bases for J; bases not matched to a gene: 11. In DNA form, the CDR3 reads TGTGCCAGCAGCAATACCGGGACAGGGTCCCCCACCGGGGAGCTGTTTTTT. Translation gives CASSNTGTGSPTGELFF.

This sequence joins TRBV3-1 (or the pseudogene TRBV3-2) and TRBJ1-5; no firm D call. The CDR3 totals 13 residues. Trimming pared 3 bases from V and 2 bases from J, leaving 5 bases between. The V gene's germline CDR1 is LGHDT and CDR2 YNNKEL (reference sequence). The CDR3 reads CASSQEGNQPQHF. The CDR3, as DNA: TGTGCCAGCAGCCAGGAGGGCAATCAGCCCCAGCATTTT.

V and J are TRBV9 and TRBJ1-1, with D unresolved. The CDR3 covers 16 residues. The V end was cut by 0 bases, the J end by 3 bases, with 15 bases between. Germline CDR1 reads SGDLS; CDR2 reads YYNGEE. The CDR3 loop is CASSVGGGKGDTEAFF. CDR3 nucleotides: TGTGCCAGCAGCGTAGGAGGAGGGAAGGGAGACACTGAAGCTTTCTTT.

This chain joins TRBV7-8 and TRBJ1-1; D is unclear. The germline V gene has CDR1 SGHVS and CDR2 FQNEAQ. Trimming shortened V by 2 bases and J by 1 base, and 5 bases separated the two germline ends. This CDR3 region has 13 residues. The CDR3 DNA is TGTGCCAGCAGCTTATCAGGGAACACTGAAGCTTTCTTT. Translation: CASSLSGNTEAFF.

This clone was found a few times. The chain combines TRBV11-2 with TRBJ2-2, with 10 positions matching TRBD2. Losses at the gene ends were 5 bases for V and 6 bases for J; bases not matched to a gene: 12. Germline V gene sequence: CDR1 SGHAT, CDR2 FQNNGV. This CDR3 contains 17 residues. CDR3 sequence: CASSPLLLAGVAGELFF. CDR3 nucleotides: TGTGCCAGCAGCCCCCTTTTGCTAGCGGGAGTGGCCGGGGAGCTGTTTTTT.

This rearrangement joins TRBV3-1 (or the pseudogene TRBV3-2) to TRBJ2-1; 10 bases are a match to TRBD2. V was pared by 1 base and J by 9 bases, with 6 bases of the junction left unmatched. This CDR3 has 15 amino acids. Germline V gives CDR1 LGHDT, CDR2 YNNKEL (reference sequence). CDR3 sequence (DNA): TGTGCCAGCAGCCAAGGGACTAGCGGTGGGGGTGAGCAGTTCTTC. Encoded protein: CASSQGTSGGGEQFF.

In this sample, this clone turned up a few times. The CDR3 coding sequence is TGTGCCAGCAGCGTTGGTAGCGGGAGATTGTACGAGCAGTACTTC. Encoded protein: CASSVGSGRLYEQYF. The V and J genes are TRBV9 and TRBJ2-7; the match to TRBD2 covers 9 bases. The CDR3 runs to 15 residues. CDR1 is SGDLS, CDR2 YYNGEE, per germline. After removal of 2 bases from V and 4 bases from J, the junction contained 7 bases not matched to a gene.